This TCR beta chain was retrieved from a study of blood T cell repertoires in COVID-19. Only in-frame clones appear in the TCRdb table, and some are missing; sequencing was by immunoSEQ multiplex PCR. The repertoire includes approximately 250,000 clones, over 70% of them detected once, and around 7.8% sits in the top ten. Germline V gene data show CDR1 as LNHDA and CDR2 as SQIVND (reference sequence). V trimming: 5 bases; J trimming: 0 bases; junction bases outside the gene matches: 8. The CDR3 consists of 16 residues. Sequenced sample: peripheral blood. The sequence came from a human donor in a cohort sampled during active COVID-19. The chain links TRBV19 to TRBJ1-1; TRBD1 agrees at 8 bases. The CDR3 bases are TGTGCCAGTAGTGTCCAGGGGGCTACAATGAACACTGAAGCTTTCTTT. Translating gives CASSVQGATMNTEAFF.